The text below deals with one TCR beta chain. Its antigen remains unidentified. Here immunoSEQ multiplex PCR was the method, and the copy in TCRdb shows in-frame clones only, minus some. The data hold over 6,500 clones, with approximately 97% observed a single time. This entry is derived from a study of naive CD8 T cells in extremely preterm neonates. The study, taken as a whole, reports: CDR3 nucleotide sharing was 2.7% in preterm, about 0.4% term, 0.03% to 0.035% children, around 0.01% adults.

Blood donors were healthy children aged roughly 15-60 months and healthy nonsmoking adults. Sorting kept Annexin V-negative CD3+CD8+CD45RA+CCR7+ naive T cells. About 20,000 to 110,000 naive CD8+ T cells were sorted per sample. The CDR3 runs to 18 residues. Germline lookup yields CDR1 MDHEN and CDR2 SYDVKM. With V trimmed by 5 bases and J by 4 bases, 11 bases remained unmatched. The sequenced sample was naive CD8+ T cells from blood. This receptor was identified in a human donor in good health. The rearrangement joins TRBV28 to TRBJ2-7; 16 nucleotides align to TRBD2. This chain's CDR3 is CASSTGLAGGNGMYEQYF. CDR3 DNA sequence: TGTGCCAGCAGTACGGGACTAGCGGGGGGGAACGGTATGTACGAGCAGTACTTC. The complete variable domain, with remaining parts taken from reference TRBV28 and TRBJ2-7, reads DVKVTQSSRYLVKRTGEKVFLECVQDMDHENMFWYRQDPGLGLRLIYFSYDVKMKEKGDIPEGYSVSREKKERFSLILESASTNQTSMYLCASSTGLAGGNGMYEQYFGPGTRLTVT.